A selection of T cell receptor beta chains follows, all from one sample in a study of blood T cell repertoires in COVID-19. TCRdb's copy holds only in-frame clones and misses some; the assay was immunoSEQ multiplex PCR. The sample yields more than 80,000 clones, 70% to 90% seen once. Sequenced material: peripheral blood. These receptors all come from a woman aged 55-75 years with COVID-19, enrolled during active disease. The CDR3 runs from the conserved cysteine through the conserved F or W. A D gene is named only where the DNA matches it firmly. Expanded clones get a size class; other rows say once, few or many, or leave the size out.

V: TRBV6-5; size: -; J: TRBJ1-1; D: TRBD1; DNA: TGTGCCAGCAGAATCGAACAGGGGGCGTTGGCTTTCTTT; CDR3: CASRIEQGALAFF
V: TRBV4-1; size: -; J: TRBJ1-1; D: -; DNA: TGCGCCAGCAGCCAAGCTGGCGCGGGCATGAACACTGAAGCTTTCTTT; CDR3: CASSQAGAGMNTEAFF
V: TRBV12-3/TRBV12-4; size: -; J: TRBJ1-4; D: -; DNA: TGTGCCAGCAGTGGGGGGGATGAAAAACTGTTTTTT; CDR3: CASSGGDEKLFF
V: TRBV11-2; size: -; J: TRBJ2-2; D: -; DNA: TGTGCCAGCAGCCCCAGGGTCACCGGGGAGCTGTTTTTT; CDR3: CASSPRVTGELFF
V: TRBV5-1; size: -; J: TRBJ1-3; D: -; DNA: TGCGCCAGCAGCCTACAGGGTTCCTCTGGAAACACCATATATTTT; CDR3: CASSLQGSSGNTIYF
V: TRBV7-6; size: -; J: TRBJ2-3; D: -; DNA: TGTGCCAGCAGCTCGGGGGATTCGGATACGCAGTATTTT; CDR3: CASSSGDSDTQYF
V: TRBV7-2; size: -; J: TRBJ1-2; D: -; DNA: TGTGCCAGCAGCTTAGCGACGACAGGAACTAACTATGGCTACACCTTC; CDR3: CASSLATTGTNYGYTF
V: TRBV20-1; size: -; J: TRBJ2-1; D: -; DNA: TGCAGTGCTAGTAAGGGAGGTATCGTAAACTCCTACAATGAGCAGTTCTTC; CDR3: CSASKGGIVNSYNEQFF
V: TRBV10-3; size: -; J: TRBJ1-6; D: TRBD1; DNA: TGTGCCATCAGTGGGACAGGGGGCAACTCACCCCTCCACTTT; CDR3: CAISGTGGNSPLHF
V: TRBV19; size: -; J: TRBJ1-2; D: -; DNA: TGTGCCAGTAGACCTCAGGGTCTCGGCTATGGCTACACCTTC; CDR3: CASRPQGLGYGYTF
V: TRBV30; size: -; J: TRBJ1-5; D: TRBD1; DNA: TGTGCCTTCGGGACAGGGAGTGACAGCAATCAGCCCCAGCATTTT; CDR3: CAFGTGSDSNQPQHF
V: TRBV9; size: -; J: TRBJ2-2; D: TRBD2; DNA: TGTGCCAGCAGCCGGGGGGCGAACACCGGGGAGCTGTTTTTT; CDR3: CASSRGANTGELFF
V: TRBV10-3; size: -; J: TRBJ2-5; D: TRBD1; DNA: TGTGCCATCAGTCCGTCAACAGGGGTACGGCAAGAGACCCAGTACTTC; CDR3: CAISPSTGVRQETQYF
V: TRBV6-4; size: few; J: TRBJ1-2; D: -; DNA: TGTGCCAGCAGTGACTCCATGACAGCCACCCGCGGTGGCTACACCTTC; CDR3: CASSDSMTATRGGYTF
V: TRBV4-2; size: -; J: TRBJ2-7; D: -; DNA: TGTGCCAGCAGCCAAGGGGGGCAGGGAGTCTACGAGCAGTACTTC; CDR3: CASSQGGQGVYEQYF
V: TRBV3-1/TRBV3-2; size: once; J: TRBJ2-1; D: TRBD2; DNA: TGTGCCAGCAGCCAAGTTAGCAGCGGGGGGGCCTTCTATGAGCAGTTCTTC; CDR3: CASSQVSSGGAFYEQFF
V: TRBV19; size: -; J: TRBJ1-1; D: TRBD1; DNA: TGTGCCACCGAGCAAACAGGGGAAACTGAAGCTTTCTTT; CDR3: CATEQTGETEAFF
V: TRBV6-2/TRBV6-3; size: -; J: TRBJ1-5; D: TRBD1; DNA: TGTGCCAGCAGTTTTGACAGGGCGAATCAGCCCCAGCATTTT; CDR3: CASSFDRANQPQHF
V: TRBV4-3; size: -; J: TRBJ1-1; D: -; DNA: TGCGCCAGCAGCCAAGTGGGGGGAGGGGACACTGAAGCTTTCTTT; CDR3: CASSQVGGGDTEAFF
V: TRBV6-4; size: -; J: TRBJ1-6; D: TRBD1; DNA: TGTGCCAGCAGTGACTCCGTGGGACAGGGTTATGGCTCCTATAATTCACCCCTCCACTTT; CDR3: CASSDSVGQGYGSYNSPLHF
V: TRBV29-1; size: -; J: TRBJ2-7; D: -; DNA: TGCAGCGTTGTAGGGGACTCCTACGAGCAGTACTTC; CDR3: CSVVGDSYEQYF
V: TRBV2; size: -; J: TRBJ1-4; D: -; DNA: TGTGCCAGCCACCAGCCATACTCAACAGGGTCCGCAACTAATGAAAAACTGTTTTTT; CDR3: CASHQPYSTGSATNEKLFF
V: TRBV12-3/TRBV12-4; size: -; J: TRBJ1-5; D: TRBD1; DNA: TGTGCCAGCAGAAGGACAGGGGACCAGCCCCAGCATTTT; CDR3: CASRRTGDQPQHF
V: TRBV30; size: few; J: TRBJ2-2; D: -; DNA: TGTGCCTGGAGTGTACAGACAGCCGACACCGGGGAGCTGTTTTTT; CDR3: CAWSVQTADTGELFF
V: TRBV4-3; size: once; J: TRBJ1-4; D: -; DNA: TGCGCCAGCAGCCAAGATTTTTCAGCTAATGAAAAACTGTTTTTT; CDR3: CASSQDFSANEKLFF
V: TRBV7-9; size: -; J: TRBJ1-5; D: TRBD1; DNA: TGTGCCAGCAGCTTAGCCGGGACAGGGGGCGGACAGCCCCAGCATTTT; CDR3: CASSLAGTGGGQPQHF
V: TRBV4-1; size: -; J: TRBJ1-5; D: -; DNA: TGCGCCAGCAGCCAAGACCCCAACAATCAGCCCCAGCATTTT; CDR3: CASSQDPNNQPQHF
V: TRBV7-9; size: -; J: TRBJ1-1; D: -; DNA: TGTGCCAGCCGACCAACTCAGGGGACTGAAGCTTTCTTT; CDR3: CASRPTQGTEAFF
V: TRBV4-2; size: -; J: TRBJ1-2; D: -; DNA: TGTGCCAGCAGCCAAGCTCAGGCCCGAAACTATGGCTACACCTTC; CDR3: CASSQAQARNYGYTF
V: TRBV10-1; size: -; J: TRBJ1-6; D: TRBD1; DNA: TGCGCCACCAGTCCCGGGACAGGGTCGGATTCACCCCTCCACTTT; CDR3: CATSPGTGSDSPLHF
V: TRBV15; size: -; J: TRBJ1-4; D: -; DNA: TGTGCCACCAAAAACCGACAGGCGGATAATGAAAAACTGTTTTTT; CDR3: CATKNRQADNEKLFF
V: TRBV7-3; size: -; J: TRBJ2-3; D: -; DNA: TGTGCCAGCAGCTTAACACGGGGGAGTAGCACAGATACGCAGTATTTT; CDR3: CASSLTRGSSTDTQYF
V: TRBV18; size: -; J: TRBJ1-3; D: TRBD1; DNA: TGTGCCAGCTCACCGGACAGGGCTGGAAACACCATATATTTT; CDR3: CASSPDRAGNTIYF
V: TRBV30; size: -; J: TRBJ1-5; D: TRBD1; DNA: TGTGCCTGGGATCGGGACAGAAATCAGCCCCAGCATTTT; CDR3: CAWDRDRNQPQHF
V: TRBV29-1; size: -; J: TRBJ2-1; D: -; DNA: TGCAGCGTTGGGGTGACAGTCTCCTACAATGAGCAGTTCTTC; CDR3: CSVGVTVSYNEQFF
V: TRBV9; size: -; J: TRBJ2-3; D: TRBD2; DNA: TGTGCCAGCAGCTTACTAGCGGGGGGGCTGAGAGATACGCAGTATTTT; CDR3: CASSLLAGGLRDTQYF
V: TRBV6-5; size: -; J: TRBJ1-6; D: -; DNA: TGTGCCAGCAGGGGGAGGTGGGGTGTGGATTCACCCCTCCACTTT; CDR3: CASRGRWGVDSPLHF
V: TRBV9; size: -; J: TRBJ2-7; D: -; DNA: TGTGCCAGCAGCGTAGTCCCGTCCGCCTACGAGCAGTACTTC; CDR3: CASSVVPSAYEQYF
V: TRBV5-4; size: -; J: TRBJ1-3; D: TRBD1; DNA: TGTGCCAGCAGCCTACCCACGGACAGGGGGAGAAACACCATATATTTT; CDR3: CASSLPTDRGRNTIYF
V: TRBV20-1; size: once; J: TRBJ2-1; D: TRBD2; DNA: TGCAGCCGCGGGGGAGGCAATGAGCAGTTCTTC; CDR3: CSRGGGNEQFF
V: TRBV2; size: -; J: TRBJ1-2; D: -; DNA: TGTGCCAGCTCCGACGACGGACTTTACTATGGCTACACCTTC; CDR3: CASSDDGLYYGYTF
V: TRBV6-1; size: -; J: TRBJ1-2; D: TRBD1; DNA: TGTGCCAGCAGTGAAACCGCGGGACAGGGGAGTGGCTACACCTTC; CDR3: CASSETAGQGSGYTF
V: TRBV7-2; size: -; J: TRBJ2-2; D: TRBD2; DNA: TGTGCCAGCAGCCTCTCAGGACTAGCGGGGGTGGTCGGGGAGCTGTTTTTT; CDR3: CASSLSGLAGVVGELFF
V: TRBV30; size: -; J: TRBJ1-3; D: -; DNA: TGTGCCTTGGAAAATACAGTAACTGGAAACACCATATATTTT; CDR3: CALENTVTGNTIYF
V: TRBV10-1; size: once; J: TRBJ2-5; D: TRBD1; DNA: TGCGCCAGCAGTCGGTCAGGGGGAGAGGAGACCCAGTACTTC; CDR3: CASSRSGGEETQYF
V: TRBV28; size: once; J: TRBJ2-7; D: -; DNA: TGTGCCAGCAGCCCCAGGGGATTCTACGAGCAGTACTTC; CDR3: CASSPRGFYEQYF
V: TRBV30; size: -; J: TRBJ1-3; D: TRBD1; DNA: TGTGCCTGGAGTGTACCAGGGGGTGGTAACACCATATATTTT; CDR3: CAWSVPGGGNTIYF
V: TRBV3-1/TRBV3-2; size: -; J: TRBJ2-7; D: TRBD1; DNA: TGTGCCAGCAGCCCCGGGACAGTCCGACACGAGCAGTACTTC; CDR3: CASSPGTVRHEQYF
V: TRBV27; size: -; J: TRBJ2-3; D: -; DNA: TGTGCCAGCAGTTTAGTACTAGCATCAGATACGCAGTATTTT; CDR3: CASSLVLASDTQYF
V: TRBV2; size: -; J: TRBJ1-1; D: -; DNA: TGTGCCAGCAGTGGACAGGAAAACACTGAAGCTTTCTTT; CDR3: CASSGQENTEAFF
V: TRBV12-3/TRBV12-4; size: -; J: TRBJ1-2; D: -; DNA: TGTGCCAGCAGTCCGGACATTAACTATGGCTACACCTTC; CDR3: CASSPDINYGYTF
V: TRBV6-6; size: -; J: TRBJ1-2; D: -; DNA: TGTGCCAGCAGTAAAGACATCTATGGCTACACCTTC; CDR3: CASSKDIYGYTF
V: TRBV5-1; size: -; J: TRBJ1-2; D: -; DNA: TGCGCCAGCGGAAGCGTAGAGAATTTGGGCTACACCTTC; CDR3: CASGSVENLGYTF
V: TRBV4-2; size: once; J: TRBJ1-5; D: TRBD1; DNA: TGTGCCAGCAGCCCACAGACAGGGGACAATCAGCCCCAGCATTTT; CDR3: CASSPQTGDNQPQHF
V: TRBV7-2; size: -; J: TRBJ2-5; D: -; DNA: TGTGCCAGCAGCCCGGCAGTGGACATGGAGACCCAGTACTTC; CDR3: CASSPAVDMETQYF
V: TRBV12-3/TRBV12-4; size: -; J: TRBJ1-3; D: -; DNA: TGTGCCAGCAATTTGCCCGCGGGAAACACCATATATTTT; CDR3: CASNLPAGNTIYF
V: TRBV19; size: few; J: TRBJ1-4; D: TRBD1; DNA: TGTGCCAGTAGAGAACGGGCGGGACAGGGATATGAAAAACTGTTTTTT; CDR3: CASRERAGQGYEKLFF
V: TRBV6-4; size: -; J: TRBJ2-2; D: -; DNA: TGTGCCAGCAGCAGACAGGCATCGAACACCGGGGAGCTGTTTTTT; CDR3: CASSRQASNTGELFF
V: TRBV20-1; size: -; J: TRBJ1-1; D: TRBD1; DNA: TGCAGTGCTCCCGGGACAGCAAAAGCTTTCTTT; CDR3: CSAPGTAKAFF